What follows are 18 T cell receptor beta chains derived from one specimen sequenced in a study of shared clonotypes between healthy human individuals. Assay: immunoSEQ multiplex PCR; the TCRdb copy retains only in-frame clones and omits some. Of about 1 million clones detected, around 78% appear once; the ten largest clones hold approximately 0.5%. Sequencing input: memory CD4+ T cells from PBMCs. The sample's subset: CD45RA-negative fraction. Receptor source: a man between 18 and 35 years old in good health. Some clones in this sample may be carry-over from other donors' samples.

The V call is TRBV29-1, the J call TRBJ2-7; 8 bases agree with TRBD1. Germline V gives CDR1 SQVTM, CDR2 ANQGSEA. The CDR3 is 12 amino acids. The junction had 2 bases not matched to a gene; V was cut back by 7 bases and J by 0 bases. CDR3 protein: CSGTGYSYEQYF. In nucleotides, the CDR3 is TGCAGCGGGACAGGGTACTCCTACGAGCAGTACTTC.

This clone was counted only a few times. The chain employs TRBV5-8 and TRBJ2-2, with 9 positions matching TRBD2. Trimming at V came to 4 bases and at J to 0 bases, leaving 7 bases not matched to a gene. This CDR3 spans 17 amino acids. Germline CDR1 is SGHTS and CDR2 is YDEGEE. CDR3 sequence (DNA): TGTGCCAGCAGCCCTCGCCTAGCGGGAACGAACACCGGGGAGCTGTTTTTT. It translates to CASSPRLAGTNTGELFF.

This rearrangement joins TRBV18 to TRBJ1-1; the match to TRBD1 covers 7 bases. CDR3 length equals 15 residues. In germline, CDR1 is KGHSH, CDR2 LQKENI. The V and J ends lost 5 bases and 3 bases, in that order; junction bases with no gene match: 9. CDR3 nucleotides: TGTGCCAGCTCAGCTAGACAGGGTTCGGACACTGAAGCTTTCTTT. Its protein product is CASSARQGSDTEAFF.

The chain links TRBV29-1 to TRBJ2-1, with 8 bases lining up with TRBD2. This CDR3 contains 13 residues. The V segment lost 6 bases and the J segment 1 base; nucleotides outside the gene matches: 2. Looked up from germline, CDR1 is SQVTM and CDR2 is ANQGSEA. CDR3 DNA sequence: TGCAGCGTAGGGACTAGGTCCTACAATGAGCAGTTCTTC. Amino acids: CSVGTRSYNEQFF.

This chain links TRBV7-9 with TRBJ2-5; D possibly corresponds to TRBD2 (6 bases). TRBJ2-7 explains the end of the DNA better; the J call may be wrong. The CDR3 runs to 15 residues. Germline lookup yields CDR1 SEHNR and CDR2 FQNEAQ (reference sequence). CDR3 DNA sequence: TGTGCCAGCAGCTTAGCGGGAGGTGTCTCCTACGAGCAGTACTTC. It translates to CASSLAGGVSYEQYF.

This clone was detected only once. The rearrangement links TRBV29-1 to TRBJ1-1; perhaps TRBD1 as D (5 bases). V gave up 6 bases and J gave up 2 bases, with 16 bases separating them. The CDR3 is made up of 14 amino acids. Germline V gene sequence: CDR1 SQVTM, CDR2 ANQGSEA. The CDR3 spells CSVLLTTANTEAFF. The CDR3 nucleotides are TGCAGCGTCCTCCTCACGACAGCCAACACTGAAGCTTTCTTT.

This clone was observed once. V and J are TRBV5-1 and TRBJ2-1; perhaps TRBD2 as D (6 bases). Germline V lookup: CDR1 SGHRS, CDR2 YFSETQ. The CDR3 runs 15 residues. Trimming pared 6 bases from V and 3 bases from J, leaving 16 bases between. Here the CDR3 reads CASNPEGQVYNEQFF. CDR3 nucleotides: TGCGCCAGCAACCCGGAGGGTCAGGTCTACAATGAGCAGTTCTTC. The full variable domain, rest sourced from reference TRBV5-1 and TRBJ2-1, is KAGVTQTPRYLIKTRGQQVTLSCSPISGHRSVSWYQQTPGQGLQFLFEYFSETQRNKGNFPGRFSGRQFSNSRSEMNVSTLELGDSALYLCASNPEGQVYNEQFFGPGTRLTVL.

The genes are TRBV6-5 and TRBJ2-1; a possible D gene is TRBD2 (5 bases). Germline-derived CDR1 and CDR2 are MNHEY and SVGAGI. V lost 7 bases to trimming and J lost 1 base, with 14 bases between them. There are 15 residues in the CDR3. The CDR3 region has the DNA TGTGCCAGCAACCCCGGACTCTATTCCTACAATGAGCAGTTCTTC. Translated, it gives CASNPGLYSYNEQFF.

CDR3 sequence: CASSSFRDSNQPQHF. The CDR3 coding sequence is TGTGCCAGCAGTAGCTTCCGGGACAGTAATCAGCCCCAGCATTTT. The chain has TRBV6-5 and TRBJ1-5; TRBD1 agrees at 7 bases. Germline V gene sequence: CDR1 MNHEY, CDR2 SVGAGI. The CDR3 covers 15 residues. V lost 5 bases, J lost 4 bases, and 8 bases stayed unmatched.

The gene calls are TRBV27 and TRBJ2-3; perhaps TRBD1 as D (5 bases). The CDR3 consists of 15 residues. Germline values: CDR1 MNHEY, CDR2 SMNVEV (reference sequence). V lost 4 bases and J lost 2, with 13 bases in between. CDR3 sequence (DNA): TGTGCCAGCAGTTCCTTGACAGCAGTCACAGATACGCAGTATTTT. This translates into CASSSLTAVTDTQYF.

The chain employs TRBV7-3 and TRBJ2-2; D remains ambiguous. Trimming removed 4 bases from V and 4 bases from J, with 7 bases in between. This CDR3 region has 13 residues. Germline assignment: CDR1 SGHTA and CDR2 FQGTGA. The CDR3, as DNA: TGTGCCAGCAGCTCTAAGCGCACCGGGGAGCTGTTTTTT. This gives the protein CASSSKRTGELFF.

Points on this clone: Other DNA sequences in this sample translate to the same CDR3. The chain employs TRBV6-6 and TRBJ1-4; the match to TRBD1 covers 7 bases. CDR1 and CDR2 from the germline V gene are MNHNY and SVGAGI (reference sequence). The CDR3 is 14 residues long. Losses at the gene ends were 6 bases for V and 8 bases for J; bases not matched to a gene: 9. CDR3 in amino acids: CASSYLGGGEKLFF. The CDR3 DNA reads TGTGCCAGCAGCTACCTTGGAGGGGGCGAAAAACTGTTTTTT.

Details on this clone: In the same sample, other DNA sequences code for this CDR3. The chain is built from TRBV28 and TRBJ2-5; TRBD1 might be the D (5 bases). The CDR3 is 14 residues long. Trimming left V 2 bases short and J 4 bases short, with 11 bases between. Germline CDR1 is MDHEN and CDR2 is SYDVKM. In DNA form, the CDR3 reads TGTGCCAGCAGTTTACAAGGGGCCAGAGAGACCCAGTACTTC. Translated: CASSLQGARETQYF.

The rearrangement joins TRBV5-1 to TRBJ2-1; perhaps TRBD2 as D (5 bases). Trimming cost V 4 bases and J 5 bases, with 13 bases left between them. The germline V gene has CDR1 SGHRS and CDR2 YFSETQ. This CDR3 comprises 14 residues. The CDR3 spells CASSPEAGNNEQFF. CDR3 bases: TGCGCCAGCAGCCCGGAGGCCGGCAACAATGAGCAGTTCTTC.

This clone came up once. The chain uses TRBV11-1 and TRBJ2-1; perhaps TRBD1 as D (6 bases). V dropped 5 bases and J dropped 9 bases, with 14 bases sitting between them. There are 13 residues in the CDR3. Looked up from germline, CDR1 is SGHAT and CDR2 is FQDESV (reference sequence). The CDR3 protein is CASSPTGFGEQFF. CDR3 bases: TGTGCCAGCAGCCCAACAGGGTTTGGTGAGCAGTTCTTC.

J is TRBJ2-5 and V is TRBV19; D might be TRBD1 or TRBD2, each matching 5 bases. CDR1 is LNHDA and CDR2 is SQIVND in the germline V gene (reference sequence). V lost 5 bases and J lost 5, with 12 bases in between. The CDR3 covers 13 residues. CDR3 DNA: TGTGCCAGTAGTCCCCCCGGGACGGAGACCCAGTACTTC. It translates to CASSPPGTETQYF.

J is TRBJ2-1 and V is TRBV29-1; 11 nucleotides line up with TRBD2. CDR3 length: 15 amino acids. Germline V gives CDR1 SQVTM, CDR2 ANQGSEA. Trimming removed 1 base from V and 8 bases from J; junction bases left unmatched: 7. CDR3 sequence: CSVEGLAGGGDEQFF. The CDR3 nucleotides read TGCAGCGTTGAAGGTCTAGCGGGGGGCGGAGATGAGCAGTTCTTC.

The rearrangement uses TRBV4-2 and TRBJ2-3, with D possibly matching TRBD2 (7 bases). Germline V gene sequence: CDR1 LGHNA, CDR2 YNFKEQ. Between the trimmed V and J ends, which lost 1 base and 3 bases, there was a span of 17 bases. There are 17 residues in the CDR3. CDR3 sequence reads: CASSQGGGGPTTDTQYF. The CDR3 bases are TGTGCCAGCAGCCAAGGAGGGGGGGGTCCTACGACAGATACGCAGTATTTT.